Listed here are 25 T cell receptor beta chains from one sample, sequenced in a study of regulatory T cells in long-lasting Graves disease. Time point: persistent/refractory GD, antithyroid drugs over 5 years with positive TRAb. RNA extracted from PBMCs served as the sequencing template. Libraries of TCR beta came from iRepertoire HTBI primers plus Arm-PCR of CDR3 regions. Via MiXCR, TCRdb re-called the multiplex PCR reads, giving one row per CDR3 protein. This sample has approximately 360,000 distinct CDR3 sequences; more than 20% occur once, and the top ten carry 25% to 30%. The sample here was peripheral blood mononuclear cells (PBMCs), taken when the disease was refractory, from a patient treated with antithyroid drugs. These receptors were obtained from a woman in her forties with Graves disease.

This clonotype was recorded a few times. V usage is TRBV13 and J usage is TRBJ2-2; 11 bases map to TRBD2. CDR1 and CDR2 from the germline V gene are PRHDT and FYEKMQ (reference sequence). With 4 bases clipped from V and 8 bases from J, the junction kept 6 bases outside the gene matches. The CDR3 length is 15 residues. The CDR3 spells CASSSGTSGAGELFF. CDR3 nucleotide sequence: TGTGCCAGCAGCTCCGGGACTAGCGGTGCGGGGGAGCTGTTTTTT.

This clonotype was picked up a small number of times. The CDR3 spells CSARGSLSGTQYF. As DNA, the CDR3 is TGCAGTGCTAGAGGATCCCTTTCTGGTACGCAGTATTTT. The chain couples TRBV20-1 to TRBJ2-3; D is unclear. The germline CDR1 and CDR2 sequences are DFQATT and SNEGSKA (reference sequence). V was trimmed by 1 base and J by 8 bases, leaving 13 bases between them. CDR3 length: 13 residues.

V gene TRBV3-1 combines with J gene TRBJ2-1; D is perhaps TRBD2 (5 bases). This CDR3 has 16 amino acids. V was shortened by 8 bases and J by 1 base, with 18 bases between the two germline ends. Per the germline V gene, CDR1 is LGHDT and CDR2 is YNNKEL (reference sequence). The CDR3, as DNA: TGTGCCAGCCGAGCGGTTCGGAGTGAATCCTACAATGAGCAGTTCTTC. Translation gives CASRAVRSESYNEQFF.

V is TRBV7-9 and J is TRBJ2-7, with 10 bases that match TRBD1. CDR1 SEHNR and CDR2 FQNEAQ come from the germline V gene (reference sequence). The junction had 10 bases not matched to a gene; V was cut back by 4 bases and J by 7 bases. The CDR3 covers 15 residues. Written as DNA, the CDR3 is TGTGCCAGCAGCTCCCGGGACAGGGGCCTGATGGAGCAGTACTTC. Protein: CASSSRDRGLMEQYF.

This clonotype came up many times. The chain joins TRBV7-2 to TRBJ1-1; no firm D call. The CDR3 consists of 12 residues. Germline values: CDR1 SGHTA, CDR2 FQGNSA. V was trimmed by 1 base and J by 5 bases, leaving 5 bases between them. CDR3 loop: CASSLVETEAFF. CDR3 DNA sequence: TGTGCCAGCAGCTTAGTAGAAACTGAAGCTTTCTTT.

In its sample, this clonotype was seen many times. V is TRBV28 and J is TRBJ1-4; 7 bases agree with TRBD1. V gave up 2 bases and J gave up 2 bases; unmatched junction bases: 2. CDR3 length: 15 residues. CDR1 and CDR2 from the germline V gene are MDHEN and SYDVKM. CDR3 region: CASSLGGQTNEKLFF. The CDR3 DNA reads as TGTGCCAGCAGTTTAGGGGGACAGACTAATGAAAAACTGTTTTTT.

This clonotype was counted at least ten times. This rearrangement joins TRBV10-3 to TRBJ2-7; 9 nucleotides agree with TRBD1. This CDR3 region has 12 residues. CDR1 and CDR2 from the germline V gene are ENHRY and SYGVKD. Trimming removed 6 bases from V and 8 bases from J; junction bases left unmatched: 5. The CDR3: CAIRQDRGKQYF. The CDR3 DNA reads TGTGCCATCAGGCAGGACAGGGGAAAGCAGTACTTC.

CDR3 in DNA: TGTGCGTGGGGTAGGGACAATCAGCCCCAGCATTTT. Residues: CAWGRDNQPQHF. The chain has TRBV30 and TRBJ1-5; D unresolved. CDR3 length equals 12 residues. Germline V gives CDR1 GTSNPN, CDR2 SVGIG (reference sequence).

This clonotype was seen ten or more times. V gene TRBV20-1 combines with J gene TRBJ2-7, with no clear D. The CDR3 extends over 15 amino acids. V lost 0 bases and J lost 0, with 12 bases in between. Germline assignment: CDR1 DFQATT and CDR2 SNEGSKA (reference sequence). The DNA of the CDR3 is TGCAGTGCTAGAGAATTAGGACCGTCCTCCTACGAGCAGTACTTC. Its protein product is CSARELGPSSYEQYF.

This clonotype has a handful of counts. The gene calls are TRBV29-1 and TRBJ2-1; D ambiguous. The CDR3 extends over 12 amino acids. CDR1 is SQVTM and CDR2 is ANQGSEA in the germline V gene. V was clipped by 3 bases and J by 0 bases, with 3 bases between them. As DNA, the CDR3 is TGCAGCGTTGACAGCTCCTACAATGAGCAGTTCTTC. It specifies CSVDSSYNEQFF.

This clonotype has a handful of counts. The gene calls are TRBV5-1 and TRBJ1-1; D remains unclear. Germline V gene data show CDR1 as SGHRS and CDR2 as YFSETQ. V was trimmed by 2 bases and J by 1 base, leaving 6 bases between them. The CDR3 runs to 13 residues. The CDR3 DNA sequence: TGCGCCAGCAGCTTTAAGGCGAACACTGAAGCTTTCTTT. Residues: CASSFKANTEAFF.

This clonotype was counted only a few times. The chain combines TRBV12-3 or TRBV12-4 with TRBJ2-3; D uncertain. The CDR3 spans 16 residues. V gave up 6 bases and J gave up 4 bases, with 20 bases separating them. The chain's CDR3 is CASSPTPWSTPDTQYF. In nucleotides, the CDR3 is TGTGCCAGCAGCCCGACTCCTTGGTCTACCCCAGATACGCAGTATTTT.

This clonotype has ten or more counts. The chain is built from TRBV11-2 and TRBJ2-7, with TRBD2 matching over 7 bases. J gave up 2 bases and V 1 base, and 11 bases lay outside the gene matches. This CDR3 is built from 17 residues. CDR1 and CDR2 (germline): SGHAT, FQNNGV. The CDR3 DNA sequence: TGTGCCAGCAGCTTAGGGGTACTACTAGCGAAGACCTACGAGCAGTACTTC. Translated, it gives CASSLGVLLAKTYEQYF. The full variable domain, in which reference TRBV11-2 and TRBJ2-7 provide the parts outside the CDR3, is EAGVAQSPRYKIIEKRQSVAFWCNPISGHATLYWYQQILGQGPKLLIQFQNNGVVDDSQLPKDRFSAERLKGVDSTLKIQPAKLEDSAVYLCASSLGVLLAKTYEQYFGPGTRLTVT.

This clonotype was seen many times. The chain carries TRBV2 and TRBJ1-5; 7 positions agree with TRBD1. This CDR3 region has 14 residues. The germline V gene encodes CDR1 SNHLY and CDR2 FYNNEI. The V gene end was trimmed by 5 bases and the J gene end by 2 bases; junction bases not matched to a gene: 3. The CDR3 here is CASSLTGGNQPQHF. CDR3 DNA: TGTGCCAGCAGTCTCACAGGGGGCAATCAGCCCCAGCATTTT.

This clonotype was recorded at least ten times. The V and J genes are TRBV29-1 and TRBJ1-1, with D possibly TRBD1 on 5 matching bases. With 5 bases removed from V and 5 bases from J, the gap between germline ends came to 15 bases. Looked up from germline, CDR1 is SQVTM and CDR2 is ANQGSEA. The CDR3 loop spans 13 amino acids. CDR3 residues: CSVSLRAETEAFF. Written as DNA, the CDR3 is TGCAGCGTTAGTCTCAGGGCGGAGACTGAAGCTTTCTTT.

This clonotype was observed at least ten times. The genes are TRBV24-1 and TRBJ2-2; 13 bases fit TRBD2. This CDR3 is built from 16 residues. V shed 1 base and J 6 bases; nucleotides not matched to a gene: 1. Germline V gives CDR1 KGHDR, CDR2 SFDVKD. CDR3 region: CATSDLGLAGAGELFF. The DNA of the CDR3 is TGTGCCACCAGTGATTTAGGACTAGCGGGAGCCGGGGAGCTGTTTTTT.

There are many counts of this clonotype. V gene TRBV28 combines with J gene TRBJ1-2; D uncertain. Deletions cut 3 bases from V and 7 bases from J, with 15 bases between. Germline lookup yields CDR1 MDHEN and CDR2 SYDVKM. The CDR3 is 14 residues long. CDR3 in amino acids: CASSFLRGDGGYTF. In DNA form, the CDR3 reads TGTGCCAGCAGTTTCCTACGGGGAGACGGTGGCTACACCTTC.

The rearrangement joins TRBV5-1 to TRBJ2-7; 9 bases agree with TRBD1. This CDR3 comprises 15 residues. Trimming took 3 bases from V and 2 from J; bases not matched to a gene: 6. CDR1 is SGHRS and CDR2 is YFSETQ in the germline V gene. CDR3 loop: CASSYGTGLPYEQYF. The CDR3 DNA is TGCGCCAGCAGCTACGGGACAGGGCTTCCCTACGAGCAGTACTTC. Full variable domain (missing parts from reference TRBV5-1 and TRBJ2-7): KAGVTQTPRYLIKTRGQQVTLSCSPISGHRSVSWYQQTPGQGLQFLFEYFSETQRNKGNFPGRFSGRQFSNSRSEMNVSTLELGDSALYLCASSYGTGLPYEQYFGPGTRLTVT.

This clonotype came up many times. The rearrangement links TRBV2 to TRBJ2-7, with D maybe TRBD2 (6 bases). CDR1 is SNHLY, CDR2 FYNNEI, per germline. The CDR3 sequence is 15 residues long. V lost 7 bases, J lost 7 bases, and 23 bases lay in between. The CDR3 protein is CASKKSGLSFWEQYF. The CDR3 nucleotides read TGTGCCAGCAAGAAGAGCGGGCTATCCTTTTGGGAGCAGTACTTC. Complete variable domain (other parts from reference TRBV2 and TRBJ2-7): EPEVTQTPSHQVTQMGQEVILRCVPISNHLYFYWYRQILGQKVEFLVSFYNNEISEKSEIFDDQFSVERPDGSNFTLKIRSTKLEDSAMYFCASKKSGLSFWEQYFGPGTRLTVT.

This clonotype was detected ten times or more. The gene calls are TRBV10-1 and TRBJ2-1; D not certain. This CDR3 spans 17 amino acids. V lost 3 bases and J 2 bases, leaving 17 bases between the germline ends. Germline lookup yields CDR1 WNHNN and CDR2 SYGVQD (reference sequence). CDR3 residues: CASSDRTILRAYNEQFF. In DNA, the CDR3 is TGCGCCAGCAGTGATCGGACGATCTTGCGTGCCTACAATGAGCAGTTCTTC.

This chain uses TRBV2 with TRBJ2-6; D uncertain. The V and J ends lost 6 bases and 0 bases respectively, with 12 bases between them. The CDR3 is 16 residues long. Germline lookup yields CDR1 SNHLY and CDR2 FYNNEI. The CDR3 loop is CASSLGTGSGANVLTF. CDR3 sequence (DNA): TGTGCCAGCAGCTTAGGTACGGGCTCTGGGGCCAACGTCCTGACTTTC.

J is TRBJ2-7 and V is TRBV5-4, with TRBD2 as a possible D gene (5 bases). The germline gives CDR1 SGHNT, CDR2 YYREEE (reference sequence). The CDR3 is made up of 14 amino acids. Trimming took 4 bases from V and 0 from J, leaving 11 bases between them. The CDR3 loop reads CASSMLGDSYEQYF. The CDR3 DNA reads as TGTGCCAGCAGCATGCTCGGGGACTCCTACGAGCAGTACTTC. Complete variable domain (other parts from reference TRBV5-4 and TRBJ2-7): ETGVTQSPTHLIKTRGQQVTLRCSSQSGHNTVSWYQQALGQGPQFIFQYYREEENGRGNFPPRFSGLQFPNYSSELNVNALELDDSALYLCASSMLGDSYEQYFGPGTRLTVT.

CDR3 sequence reads: CASSHTGAGGYGSYEQYF. The DNA of the CDR3 is TGTGCCAGCAGCCACACGGGGGCGGGAGGTTATGGGTCCTACGAGCAGTACTTC. The chain employs TRBV4-2 and TRBJ2-7; 8 nucleotides align to TRBD2. V gave up 3 bases and J gave up 1 base; unmatched junction bases: 14. Per germline, CDR1 LGHNA and CDR2 YNFKEQ. The CDR3 is made up of 18 amino acids.

This clonotype was counted only a few times. The rearrangement uses TRBV27 and TRBJ2-2; D is possibly TRBD1 (5 bases). Germline CDR1 MNHEY, CDR2 SMNVEV (reference sequence). Trimming took off 1 base at V and 7 bases at J, with 16 bases between the two ends. There are 16 residues in the CDR3. The CDR3 bases are TGTGCCAGCAGTTTATTTCCGGACATCCCCTTCGGGGAGCTGTTTTTT. Residues: CASSLFPDIPFGELFF.

J is TRBJ2-6 and V is TRBV7-9; a weak D match, TRBD2 (6 bases). The CDR3 runs 16 residues. Trimming removed 8 bases from V and 0 bases from J, with 14 bases in between. Germline CDR1 and CDR2: SEHNR and FQNEAQ (reference sequence). The CDR3, as DNA: TGTGCCAGCCACGCGGGGTGGGACTCTGGGGCCAACGTCCTGACTTTC. Protein: CASHAGWDSGANVLTF.